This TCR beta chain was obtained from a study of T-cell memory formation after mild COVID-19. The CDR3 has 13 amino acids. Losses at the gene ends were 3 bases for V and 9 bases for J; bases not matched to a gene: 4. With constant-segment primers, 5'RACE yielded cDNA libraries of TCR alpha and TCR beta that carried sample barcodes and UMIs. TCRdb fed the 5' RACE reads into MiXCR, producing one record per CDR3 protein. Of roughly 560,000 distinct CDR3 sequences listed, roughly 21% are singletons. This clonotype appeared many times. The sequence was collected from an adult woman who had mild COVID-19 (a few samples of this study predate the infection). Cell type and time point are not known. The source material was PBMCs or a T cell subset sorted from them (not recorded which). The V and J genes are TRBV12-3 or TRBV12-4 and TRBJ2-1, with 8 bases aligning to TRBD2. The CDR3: CASSFTGGGEQFF. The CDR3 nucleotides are TGTGCCAGCAGTTTCACGGGAGGGGGTGAGCAGTTCTTC.